Presented here are 8 T cell receptor beta chains from one specimen sequenced in a study of T-cell reconstitution after alpha-beta-depleted transplantation in children. The TCRbeta library incorporated unique molecular identifiers. TCRdb used MiXCR to reprocess the PCR reads, holding one entry per CDR3 protein. The repertoire has hundreds of thousands of distinct CDR3 sequences, about 10% of them found once; the top ten carry just over 2%. Material: PBMCs, obtained before TCRalphabeta/CD19-depleted stem cell transplant. The source of these receptors is a child aged 2 to 15 with inherited bone marrow failure, due to receive a stem cell transplant.

This chain links TRBV29-1 with TRBJ1-2; weak D call: TRBD1 (5 bases). The germline gives CDR1 SQVTM, CDR2 ANQGSEA. This CDR3 has 12 amino acids. The ends were cut back, 5 bases at V and 4 bases at J, with 11 bases in the middle. CDR3 sequence (DNA): TGCAGCGTTCCCGACAGTGGCTATGGCTACACCTTC. It codes for CSVPDSGYGYTF.

This clonotype has at least ten counts. CDR3 nucleotides: TGTGCCAGCAGCAAGGGACACCCTAATAATGAAAAACTGTTTTTT. Translated: CASSKGHPNNEKLFF. The chain joins TRBV12-3 or TRBV12-4 to TRBJ1-4, with D tentatively TRBD1 (6 bases). The CDR3 spans 15 residues. Deletions cut 6 bases from V and 4 bases from J, with 15 bases between.

This clonotype was found many times. This chain connects TRBV7-9 to TRBJ2-1; 9 positions agree with TRBD1. The CDR3 covers 15 residues. Per germline, CDR1 SEHNR and CDR2 FQNEAQ (reference sequence). V lost 3 bases, J lost 8 bases, and 8 bases stayed unmatched. The CDR3 region is CASSFTGTGSDEQFF. The CDR3, as DNA: TGTGCCAGCAGCTTTACCGGGACAGGGTCCGATGAGCAGTTCTTC. The full variable domain, completed using reference TRBV7-9 and TRBJ2-1, is DTGVSQNPRHKITKRGQNVTFRCDPISEHNRLYWYRQTLGQGPEFLTYFQNEAQLEKSRLLSDRFSAERPKGSFSTLEIQRTEQGDSAMYLCASSFTGTGSDEQFFGPGTRLTVL.

Worth noting for this clonotype: This may be a read error: a much more frequent sequence differs by one nucleotide. The chain recombines TRBV27 with TRBJ2-7, with D tentatively TRBD1 (6 bases). Germline loops: CDR1 MNHEY, CDR2 SMNVEV (reference sequence). The CDR3 runs to 14 residues. CDR3: CDSSFNRAKSEQYF. CDR3 nucleotides: TGTGACAGCAGTTTCAACAGGGCCAAGAGCGAGCAGTACTTC.

Many counts were recorded for this clonotype. The chain links TRBV4-3 to TRBJ2-3, with a weak D call TRBD2 (6 bases). Trimming took off 4 bases at V and 4 bases at J, with 15 bases between the two ends. This CDR3 is 15 amino acids long. CDR1 and CDR2 from the germline V gene are LGHNA and YSLEER. The CDR3 loop reads CASSRSGTGPDTQYF. In DNA, the CDR3 is TGCGCCAGCAGCCGGTCCGGGACTGGCCCAGATACGCAGTATTTT.

In its sample, this clonotype was seen once. This sequence may be a read error, since a much larger clone differs from it by one base. The chain employs TRBV7-9 and TRBJ2-1; D is perhaps TRBD2 (5 bases). CDR3 size: 15 residues. Germline CDR1 is SEHNR and CDR2 is FQNEAQ (reference sequence). Between the trimmed V and J ends, which lost 5 bases and 5 bases, there was a span of 16 bases. The CDR3 nucleotides read TGTGCCAGCAGCCTCCAGCGGCACTACCACAATGAGCAGTTCTTC. Protein: CASSLQRHYHNEQFF.

V usage is TRBV27 and J usage is TRBJ2-7; tentatively, D is TRBD2 (5 bases). This CDR3 contains 14 residues. Trimming removed 7 bases at V and 0 bases at J, with 13 bases between. The germline V gene has CDR1 MNHEY and CDR2 SMNVEV (reference sequence). As DNA, the CDR3 is TGTGCCAGCAATATCCCGCGGGCCTCCTACGAGCAGTACTTC. It is translated as CASNIPRASYEQYF.

Comments on this clonotype: Since a much larger clone is just one base distant, this may be a read error. This chain connects TRBV3-1 to TRBJ2-2; D possibly matches TRBD1 or TRBD2 (5 bases each). Germline CDR1 and CDR2: LGHDT and YNNKEL (reference sequence). V was shortened by 4 bases and J by 3 bases, with 12 bases between the two germline ends. The CDR3 loop spans 15 amino acids. The CDR3 loop reads CASSPPGRHTGELFF. CDR3 bases: TGTGCCAGCAGCCCCCCGGGACGACACACCGGGGAGCTGTTTTTT.